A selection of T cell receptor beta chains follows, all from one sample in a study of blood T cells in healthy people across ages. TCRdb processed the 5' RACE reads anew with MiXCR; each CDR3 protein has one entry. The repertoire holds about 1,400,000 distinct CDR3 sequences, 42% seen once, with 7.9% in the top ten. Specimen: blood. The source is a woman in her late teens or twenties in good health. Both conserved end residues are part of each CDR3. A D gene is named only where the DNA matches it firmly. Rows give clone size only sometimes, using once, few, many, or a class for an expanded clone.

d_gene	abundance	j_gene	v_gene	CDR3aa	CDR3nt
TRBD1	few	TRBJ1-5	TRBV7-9	CASSTDRVNQPQHF	TGTGCCAGCAGCACCGACAGGGTCAATCAGCCCCAGCATTTT
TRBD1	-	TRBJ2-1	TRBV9	CASSVPSGTGSYNEQFF	TGTGCCAGCAGCGTACCTTCCGGGACAGGGTCCTACAATGAGCAGTTCTTC
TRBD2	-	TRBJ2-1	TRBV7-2	CASSLRTSGRNEQFF	TGTGCCAGCAGCCTCAGGACTAGCGGGAGAAATGAGCAGTTCTTC
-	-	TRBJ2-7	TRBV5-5	CASSFSGESSYEQYF	TGTGCCAGCAGTTTTTCGGGGGAGAGCTCCTACGAGCAGTACTTC
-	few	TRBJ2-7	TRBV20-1	CSARDYPSMGEQYF	TGCAGTGCTAGAGATTACCCCTCCATGGGCGAGCAGTACTTC
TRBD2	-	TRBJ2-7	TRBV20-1	CSARIIAGTSYEQYF	TGCAGTGCTCGAATAATAGCGGGTACCTCCTACGAGCAGTACTTC
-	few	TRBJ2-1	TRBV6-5	CASSPRDKLPNEQFF	TGTGCCAGCAGTCCCCGGGACAAACTACCAAATGAGCAGTTCTTC
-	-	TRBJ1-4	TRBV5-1	CASSFGQGTEKLFF	TGCGCCAGCAGCTTCGGGCAGGGCACTGAAAAACTGTTTTTT
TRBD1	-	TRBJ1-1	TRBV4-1	CASSRTTGGNTEAFF	TGCGCCAGCAGCCGGACGACAGGGGGGAACACTGAAGCTTTCTTT
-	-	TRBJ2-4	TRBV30	CASGEGANIQYF	TGTGCCTCCGGGGAGGGGGCGAACATTCAGTACTTC
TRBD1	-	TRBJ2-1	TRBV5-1	CASSPGQGSAYNEQFF	TGCGCCAGCAGCCCCGGACAGGGATCCGCCTACAATGAGCAGTTCTTC
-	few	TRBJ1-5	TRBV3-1	CASSQNTLGTGSAQHF	TGTGCCAGCAGCCAAAACACCTTAGGAACGGGGTCAGCCCAGCATTTT
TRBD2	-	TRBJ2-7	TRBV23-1	CASAQGLAGGKSSYNEQYF	TGCGCCAGCGCCCAGGGACTAGCGGGAGGGAAGAGCTCCTACAATGAGCAGTACTTC
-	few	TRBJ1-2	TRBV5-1	CASSFSDSPDGYTF	TGCGCCAGCAGCTTCTCGGACAGCCCCGATGGCTACACCTTC
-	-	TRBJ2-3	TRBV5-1	CASRRFGERRFMADTQYF	TGCGCCAGCAGGCGCTTCGGAGAACGCCGATTCATGGCAGATACGCAGTATTTT
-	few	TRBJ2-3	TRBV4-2	CASSQEGSYTDTQYF	TGTGCCAGCAGCCAGGAGGGCTCTTACACAGATACGCAGTATTTT
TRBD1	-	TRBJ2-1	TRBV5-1	CASSPGTASSYNEQFF	TGCGCCAGCAGCCCCGGGACAGCAAGCTCCTACAATGAGCAGTTCTTC
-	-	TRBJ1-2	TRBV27	CASSFLGEDGYTF	TGTGCCAGCAGTTTTCTGGGGGAAGATGGCTACACCTTC
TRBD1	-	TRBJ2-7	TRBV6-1	CASSEVTGGGYEQYF	TGTGCCAGCAGTGAAGTGACAGGGGGCGGTTACGAGCAGTACTTC
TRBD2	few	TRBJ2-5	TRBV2	CASSREGDKETQYF	TGTGCCAGCAGTCGGGAGGGGGATAAAGAGACCCAGTACTTC
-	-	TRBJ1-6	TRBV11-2	CASLRTSNSPLHF	TGTGCCAGCCTCAGAACCAGTAATTCACCCCTCCACTTT
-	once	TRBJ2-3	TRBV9	CASSVGVAGRTGTQYF	TGTGCCAGCAGCGTAGGAGTAGCGGGACGGACAGGTACGCAGTATTTT
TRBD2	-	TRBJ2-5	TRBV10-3	CAISEPGREVNQETQYF	TGTGCCATCAGTGAGCCGGGACGGGAGGTCAACCAAGAGACCCAGTACTTC
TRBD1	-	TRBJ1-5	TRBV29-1	CSVRTGGDQPQHF	TGCAGCGTCCGGACAGGGGGCGATCAGCCCCAGCATTTT
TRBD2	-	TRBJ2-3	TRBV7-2	CASSLAPRIAGDTDTQYF	TGTGCCAGCAGCTTAGCCCCGAGGATAGCGGGGGACACAGATACGCAGTATTTT
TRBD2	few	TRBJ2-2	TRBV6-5	CASSSGRGGGELFF	TGTGCCAGCAGCAGCGGGAGAGGCGGCGGGGAGCTGTTTTTT
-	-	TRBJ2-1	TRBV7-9	CASTQQGASSSYNEQFF	TGTGCCAGCACCCAGCAAGGGGCTAGCAGCTCCTACAATGAGCAGTTCTTC
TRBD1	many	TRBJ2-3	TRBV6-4	CASSDSDRDTQYF	TGTGCCAGCAGTGACTCGGACAGGGATACGCAGTATTTT
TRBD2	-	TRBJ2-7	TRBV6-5	CASSSGTSRFEQYF	TGTGCCAGCAGTTCCGGGACTAGCCGTTTCGAGCAGTACTTC
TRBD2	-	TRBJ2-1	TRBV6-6	CASSYGGSSEQFF	TGTGCCAGCAGTTACGGCGGGAGTAGTGAGCAGTTCTTC
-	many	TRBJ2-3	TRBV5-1	CASSFQGRGTDTQYF	TGCGCCAGCAGCTTCCAGGGAAGGGGCACAGATACGCAGTATTTT
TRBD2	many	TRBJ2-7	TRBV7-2	CASSSTSGLSYEQYF	TGTGCCAGCAGCTCCACTAGCGGGCTTTCCTACGAGCAGTACTTC
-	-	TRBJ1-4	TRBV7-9	CASSLQQGGQEKLFF	TGTGCCAGCAGCTTACAACAGGGAGGGCAGGAAAAACTGTTTTTT
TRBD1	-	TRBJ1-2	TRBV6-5	CASSHRDRVAGYTF	TGTGCCAGCAGTCACCGGGACAGGGTCGCTGGCTACACCTTC
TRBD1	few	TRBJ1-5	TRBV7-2	CASSLGTGGIGNQPQHF	TGTGCCAGCAGCTTAGGGACAGGGGGAATCGGCAATCAGCCCCAGCATTTT
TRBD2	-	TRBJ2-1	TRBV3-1	CASSRLAGGGGNEQFF	TGTGCCAGCAGCCGGTTAGCGGGAGGCGGGGGGAATGAGCAGTTCTTC
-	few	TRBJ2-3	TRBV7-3	CASSQAHTDTQYF	TGTGCCAGCAGTCAGGCCCACACAGATACGCAGTATTTT
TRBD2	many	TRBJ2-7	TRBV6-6	CASSPLGLAAYEQYF	TGTGCCAGCAGCCCCTTGGGACTAGCGGCATATGAGCAGTACTTC
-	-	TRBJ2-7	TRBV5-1	CASSLGGPIPGEQYF	TGCGCCAGCAGCCTTGGAGGCCCCATCCCCGGCGAGCAGTACTTC
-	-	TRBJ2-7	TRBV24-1	CATSELRGHGQDSYEQYF	TGTGCCACCAGTGAATTGAGGGGACACGGACAAGACTCCTACGAGCAGTACTTC
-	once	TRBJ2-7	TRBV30	CAWSAGILYEQYF	TGTGCCTGGAGTGCCGGGATCCTATACGAGCAGTACTTC